Below, one T cell receptor beta chain is given with its context. This clone is judged medium-sized (0.01 to 0.1%). No cognate antigen has been identified for it. No much larger clonotype is one base removed from it; base qualities were not supplied. This entry belongs to a study of metastatic and nonmetastatic thyroid tumors (dated by TCRdb to 2019 to 2021). Study-wide context: Repertoires from peripheral blood and from tumor or nodule tissue samples of malignant and benign thyroid patients were compared.

Before undergoing thyroid surgery, none of the patients had been given any kind of treatment. Using T-cell receptor beta sequencing, the study looked back at clinical samples from patients collected from about 2011 to 2018. Preparation of the library involved PCR. The listed sequencing device is Illumina HiSeq 4000. The TCR beta-chain CDR3 region of each patient was profiled by high-throughput sequencing. As for how the authors treated the data: Drawing on CDR3 differences between clinicopathological groups, the researchers built a classifier meant to tell apart patients with distant-metastatic papillary thyroid cancer. The Shannon index was used to assess repertoire diversity, and the Morisita-Horn index was used to assess tumor-blood repertoire similarity. TCRdb applied fastp at Q25 and MiXCR to the public reads, then kept only in-frame beta chains. None of the V and J calls come from the authors' own analysis; TCRdb made them. In all, the sample holds over 20,000 clones, and around 11% of those were seen once. The ten largest clones capture 6.5% to 9% of the sample.

What the research found in general, with its limitations: In both blood and tumor samples, TCR beta diversity was reported to be significantly higher in malignant tumors than in benign nodules.

The CDR3 starts with the cysteine, ends with the phenylalanine, and has 13 residues. Just CDR3 DNA is preserved here, 39 bases in frame from base 1. According to the germline V gene, CDR1 reads MRHNA and CDR2 reads SNTAGT. V loses 2 bases of germline sequence and J loses 1 base, and the interval between the two ends is 5 bases. The receptor was derived from a female donor with papillary thyroid cancer or a benign thyroid nodule (not recorded which). Some clones in this sample may be carry-over from other donors' samples. Input material: blood. The chain couples TRBV6-4 to TRBJ1-1, with no reliable assignment of the D segment. The CDR3 region reads CASSDRANTEAFF. In nucleotides, the sequence is TGTGCCAGCAGTGACAGGGCGAACACTGAAGCTTTCTTT.